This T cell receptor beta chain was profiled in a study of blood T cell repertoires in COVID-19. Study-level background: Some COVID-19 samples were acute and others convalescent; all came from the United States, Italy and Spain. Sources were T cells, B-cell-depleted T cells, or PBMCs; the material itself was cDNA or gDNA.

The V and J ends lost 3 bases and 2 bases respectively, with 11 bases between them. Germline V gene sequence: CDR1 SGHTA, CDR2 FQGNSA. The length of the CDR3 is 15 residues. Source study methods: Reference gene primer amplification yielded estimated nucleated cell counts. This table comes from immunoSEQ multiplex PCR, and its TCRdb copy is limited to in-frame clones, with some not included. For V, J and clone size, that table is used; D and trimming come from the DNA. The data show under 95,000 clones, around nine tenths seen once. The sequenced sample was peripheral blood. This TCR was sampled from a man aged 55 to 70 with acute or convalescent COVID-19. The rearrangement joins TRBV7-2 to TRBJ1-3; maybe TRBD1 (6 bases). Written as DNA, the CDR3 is TGTGCCAGCAGCTTCGAGGGGGTAACTGGAAACACCATATATTTT. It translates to CASSFEGVTGNTIYF.